This TCR beta chain was captured by sequencing in a study of read filtering for tumor transcriptome and immune sequencing. Across the whole study: Among patients, 17 were male and around 14 female, aged about 47 to 80 (mean about 72). IR-seq gave about 3.5 to 10.27 million TCR reads per sample; RNA-seq gave roughly 75 to 1,300. Study-level findings and limits: Compared with RNA-seq, IR-seq gave much higher clonotype depth and reliability. In IR-seq, single-read clonotypes were roughly 80% of clonotypes but around 4% of reads.

Molecular barcoded adaptors covering alpha/delta and beta/gamma chains were used on around 370 ng RNA. A single record per CDR3 protein comes from TCRdb applying MiXCR to the reads. The sample has 39,000 or so distinct CDR3 sequences, around an eighth seen once. The germline V and J ends were trimmed by 2 bases and 0 bases, with 5 bases remaining between them. Germline values: CDR1 MNHNY, CDR2 SVGAGI (reference sequence). This CDR3 has 15 residues. This clonotype was counted many times. Its matching antigen is unknown. J is TRBJ2-6 and V is TRBV6-6, with D tentatively TRBD1 (5 bases). This TCR derives from a donor at least 40 years old with multiple myeloma. Sample: a population of CD138-negative cells sorted from bone marrow. The CDR3 region is CASSYDSSGANVLTF. CDR3 nucleotides: TGTGCCAGCAGTTACGACAGCTCTGGGGCCAACGTCCTGACTTTC.